This T cell receptor beta chain was obtained from a study of blood T cell repertoires in COVID-19. The wider study: Acute-phase and convalescent COVID-19 samples originated in the United States, Italy and Spain. Sample material is recorded as cDNA or gDNA derived from T cells, B-cell-depleted T cells, or PBMCs.

Data came from immunoSEQ multiplex PCR; TCRdb stores just in-frame clones and leaves some out. This sample has approximately 250,000 clones, with roughly 84% found just once. This CDR3 is 13 amino acids long. V gave up 3 bases and J gave up 7 bases, with 12 bases separating them. The germline V gene encodes CDR1 SGHTA and CDR2 FQGNSA. This clonotype was sampled from a woman in her forties who had recovered from COVID-19. What was sequenced was peripheral blood. The chain is built from TRBV7-2 and TRBJ1-2; possibly TRBD1 for D (5 bases). The CDR3 loop is CASSFAGQSGYTF. The DNA for the CDR3 is TGTGCCAGCAGCTTCGCAGGGCAATCTGGCTACACCTTC.